These 8 T cell receptor delta chains were all obtained from the same sample, sequenced in a study of DNA immune sequencing with unique molecular identifiers. All 8 TRDV and 4 TRDJ genes were targeted in 32-plex amplification of genomic DNA. Adapter PCR followed 3 barcoding PCR cycles that attached a 12-nucleotide UMI. TCRdb ran CATT on the multiplex PCR reads. Seen here are around 5,200 delta-chain clones, approximately 11% observed once, and the top ten hold approximately 50%. The source material was gamma-delta T cells enriched from blood buffy coat, or unenriched PBMCs (not recorded which). The receptors stem from a human donor in good health.

A word on this clone: This sequence is one base from a far larger clone and is likely a read error. Other DNA sequences of this sample code for an identical CDR3. The chain links TRDV2 to TRDJ1; 10 bases line up with TRDD3. With 1 base clipped from V and 0 bases from J, the junction kept 7 bases outside the gene matches. This CDR3 contains 17 residues. Looked up from germline, CDR1 is GEAIGNYY and CDR2 is EKD. CDR3 DNA: TGTGCCTGTGACACACTGGGGGATGGAAAGTACACCGATAAACTCATCTTT. Its protein product is CACDTLGDGKYTDKLIF.

As for this clone: TCRdb has a much larger clone's protein, which differs at residue 7 from the translation of this DNA, likely because of a read error; what is shown is the protein translated from the DNA. The chain is built from TRDV2 and TRDJ1, with no clear D. Trimming pared 3 bases from V and 0 bases from J, leaving 19 bases between. CDR3 length: 17 amino acids. Per germline, CDR1 GEAIGNYY and CDR2 EKD. CDR3 nucleotide sequence: TGTGCCTGTGACTCCCTTGTGGATCCTGTAGACACCGATAAACTCATCTTT. This encodes CACDSLVDPVDTDKLIF.

A remark on this clone: The protein in TCRdb stems from a much larger clone and differs at residue 5 from this DNA's translation, likely a read error; here the protein is translated from the DNA. The V gene is TRDV2, the J gene TRDJ2, with 12 bases identical to TRDD3. Germline V gene sequence: CDR1 GEAIGNYY, CDR2 EKD. V lost 2 bases, J lost 3 bases, and 9 bases stayed unmatched. The CDR3 consists of 18 residues. The CDR3 is CACDILLGDTSLTAQLFF. CDR3 DNA: TGTGCCTGTGACATCCTACTGGGGGATACTTCTCTGACAGCACAACTCTTCTTT.

This rearrangement joins TRDV1 to TRDJ1; possibly TRDD3 for D (6 bases). The J gene is absent in TCRdb and was assigned here via DNA matching to germline. Germline V gives CDR1 TSWWSYY, CDR2 QGS. The V end was cut by 3 bases, the J end by 0 bases, with 17 bases between. CDR3 length equals 17 residues. The CDR3 coding sequence is TGTGCTCTTGGGGACTCCGGGGGGGACCGTTACACCGATAAACTCATCTTT. Residues: CALGDSGGDRYTDKLIF.

A remark on this clone: The TCRdb record carries a much larger clone's protein, which differs from this DNA's translation at residue 9; a read error is the likely cause, and the protein listed here is the DNA translation. This chain joins TRDV2 and TRDJ1; D is perhaps TRDD3 (5 bases). The CDR3 loop spans 17 amino acids. Germline V lookup: CDR1 GEAIGNYY, CDR2 EKD. Trimming left V 3 bases short and J 0 bases short, with 19 bases between. CDR3 coding DNA: TGTGCCTGTGACCCCGTCGCCGGGATCGAGGACACCGATAAACTCATCTTT. Translation: CACDPVAGIEDTDKLIF.

This clone has just a few counts. TCRdb's listed protein matches a much larger clone and diverges from this DNA's translation at residue 12, likely through a read error; the protein shown comes from the DNA. The CDR3 spells CACDPIGRYRAVKLIF. CDR3 coding DNA: TGTGCCTGTGACCCTATTGGGAGATACAGAGCCGTTAAACTCATCTTT. The chain combines TRDV2 with TRDJ1, with TRDD3 as a possible D gene (5 bases). Germline assignment: CDR1 GEAIGNYY and CDR2 EKD. This CDR3 has 16 amino acids. V shed 3 bases and J shed 7 bases, with 23 bases lying between them.

Comment on this clone: The protein TCRdb gives is from a much larger clone and does not agree with this DNA's translation at residue 9, likely a read error; the protein shown here comes from the DNA. The chain combines TRDV3 with TRDJ2; the D gene could be TRDD2 or TRDD3 (9 bases each). CDR1 is TVYSNPD and CDR2 is GDNSRS in the germline V gene (reference sequence). The CDR3 covers 21 residues. Trimming pared 0 bases from V and 1 base from J, leaving 30 bases between. CDR3 DNA: TGTGCCTTTAGCCTTCCTACGTCTCCCTGGGGGATTCCTTTTTTGACAGCACAACTCTTCTTT. It yields the protein CAFSLPTSPWGIPFLTAQLFF.

A note on this clone: This may be a read error: a much more frequent sequence differs by one nucleotide. The same CDR3 also results from other DNA sequences found in this sample. The chain carries TRDV2 and TRDJ3, with 8 positions matching TRDD3. V was clipped by 1 base and J by 0 bases; unmatched bases: 7. Germline V CDR1 and CDR2: GEAIGNYY, EKD. This CDR3 contains 19 residues. In DNA, the CDR3 is TGTGCCTGTGACACTACTGGGGGGTACAGCTCCTGGGACACCCGACAGATGTTTTTC. Protein product: CACDTTGGYSSWDTRQMFF.